The rows below give T cell receptor beta chains drawn from one sample of a study of blood T cell repertoires in COVID-19. Profiled with immunoSEQ multiplex PCR; TCRdb holds only in-frame clones, not every one. The table lists some 52,000 clones, under 90% of them singletons. Sample: peripheral blood. Receptors were obtained from a man aged 50 to 60 with acute or convalescent COVID-19. Both conserved end residues are part of each CDR3. The D gene is left open where the match is weak. Size is omitted from some rows. Given values are once, few, many or a class for expanded clones.

v_gene: TRBV19
d_gene: NA
j_gene: TRBJ1-4
len: 13
abundance: NA
CDR3nt: TGTGCCAGTAGGGTCCAGGGAAACGAAAAACTGTTTTTT
CDR3aa: CASRVQGNEKLFF

v_gene: TRBV4-1
d_gene: NA
j_gene: TRBJ1-5
len: 16
abundance: NA
CDR3nt: TGCGCCAGCAGCCAAGAAGGGAGCCCGCAAGGAGAGCCCCAGCATTTT
CDR3aa: CASSQEGSPQGEPQHF

v_gene: TRBV5-5
d_gene: TRBD2
j_gene: TRBJ2-2
len: 15
abundance: few
CDR3nt: TGTGCCAGCAGCTCCTCTAGCGGCTACACCGGGGAGCTGTTTTTT
CDR3aa: CASSSSSGYTGELFF

v_gene: TRBV9
d_gene: NA
j_gene: TRBJ2-2
len: 13
abundance: NA
CDR3nt: TGTGCCAGCAGCTCGGGGGGCCCCGGGGAGCTGTTTTTT
CDR3aa: CASSSGGPGELFF

v_gene: TRBV9
d_gene: NA
j_gene: TRBJ1-6
len: 17
abundance: NA
CDR3nt: TGTGCCAGCAGCGTAGGCAGGGTAGGAAATTATAATTCACCCCTCCACTTT
CDR3aa: CASSVGRVGNYNSPLHF

v_gene: TRBV12-5
d_gene: TRBD2
j_gene: TRBJ2-3
len: 16
abundance: once
CDR3nt: TGTGCTAGTGGTCCCGGGACTAGCGGGAGAACAGATACGCAGTATTTT
CDR3aa: CASGPGTSGRTDTQYF

v_gene: TRBV13
d_gene: NA
j_gene: TRBJ2-7
len: 11
abundance: NA
CDR3nt: TGTGCCAGCAGCTTTTACTACGAGCAGTACTTC
CDR3aa: CASSFYYEQYF

v_gene: TRBV29-1
d_gene: TRBD1
j_gene: TRBJ1-2
len: 14
abundance: NA
CDR3nt: TGCAGCGTTGAACCGCGGACAGGTCAATATGGCTACACCTTC
CDR3aa: CSVEPRTGQYGYTF

v_gene: TRBV5-1
d_gene: TRBD1
j_gene: TRBJ2-1
len: 16
abundance: NA
CDR3nt: TGCGCCAGCAGCTTGGATGGGACAGGGGTTATATTACGGCAGTTCTTC
CDR3aa: CASSLDGTGVILRQFF

v_gene: TRBV11-2
d_gene: NA
j_gene: TRBJ2-7
len: 11
abundance: NA
CDR3nt: TGTGCCAGCAGCCCAGGCTACGAGCAGTACTTC
CDR3aa: CASSPGYEQYF